Listed below are T cell receptor beta chains from one sample, sequenced in a study of blood T cells in healthy people across ages. TCRdb fed the 5' RACE reads into MiXCR, producing one record per CDR3 protein. This repertoire shows approximately 800,000 distinct CDR3 sequences, less than 80% found once; its top ten account for about 27%. The sample was blood. The receptor set was obtained from a man aged 25 to 40 in good health. CDR3s include the opening cysteine and the closing phenylalanine or tryptophan. A D gene is named only where the DNA matches it firmly. Not all rows give a size; the values are once, few, many and, for expanded clones, a class.

cdr3_length	v_call	clone_size	d_call	j_call	cdr3_aa	cdr3_nt
14	TRBV7-2	NA	NA	TRBJ1-2	CASSLVVGGDGYTF	TGTGCCAGCAGCTTAGTAGTGGGAGGGGATGGCTACACCTTC
13	TRBV29-1	once	NA	TRBJ1-1	CSVEKGANTEAFF	TGCAGCGTTGAGAAGGGCGCAAACACTGAAGCTTTCTTT
16	TRBV15	NA	NA	TRBJ1-1	CATSRDSNRLDTEAFF	TGTGCCACCAGCAGAGATAGTAATAGGCTGGACACTGAAGCTTTCTTT
17	TRBV7-9	NA	TRBD1	TRBJ1-3	CASSLAGTGGSGNTIYF	TGTGCCAGCAGCTTAGCGGGGACAGGGGGTTCTGGAAACACCATATATTTT
15	TRBV9	many	TRBD1	TRBJ2-7	CASSAQPGQGREQYF	TGTGCCAGCAGCGCACAGCCGGGACAGGGCCGCGAGCAGTACTTC
13	TRBV20-1	NA	TRBD2	TRBJ2-3	CSASLAGRDTQYF	TGCAGTGCTAGTCTAGCGGGGAGAGATACGCAGTATTTT
15	TRBV20-1	NA	TRBD1	TRBJ1-2	CSARARGRGRYGYTF	TGCAGTGCTAGAGCAAGGGGCAGGGGGCGTTATGGCTACACCTTC
14	TRBV28	NA	NA	TRBJ2-7	CASSSGQTPYEQYF	TGTGCCAGCAGTTCCGGACAGACTCCCTACGAGCAGTACTTC
13	TRBV4-2	NA	NA	TRBJ2-7	CASSQVEYYEQYF	TGTGCCAGCAGCCAAGTAGAATACTACGAGCAGTACTTC
15	TRBV5-1	NA	TRBD2	TRBJ2-7	CASSLLAGGQNEQYF	TGCGCCAGCAGCTTACTAGCGGGGGGCCAGAACGAGCAGTACTTC
13	TRBV20-1	once	NA	TRBJ2-3	CSASQGPGDTQYF	TGCAGTGCTAGTCAAGGACCGGGAGATACGCAGTATTTT
15	TRBV9	once	TRBD1	TRBJ2-1	CASSIGQGVDDEQFF	TGTGCCAGCAGCATCGGACAGGGGGTAGACGATGAGCAGTTCTTC
18	TRBV27	NA	TRBD1	TRBJ1-5	CASSPDRVGDRGNQPQHF	TGTGCCAGCAGTCCGGACAGGGTGGGGGATCGGGGCAATCAGCCCCAGCATTTT
13	TRBV2	NA	NA	TRBJ1-1	CASIKEGATEAFF	TGTGCCAGCATTAAGGAGGGCGCAACTGAAGCTTTCTTT
18	TRBV24-1	NA	TRBD2	TRBJ2-3	CATSDPGNSGGSTDTQYF	TGTGCCACCAGTGATCCGGGTAATAGCGGGGGGAGCACAGATACGCAGTATTTT
14	TRBV25-1	NA	NA	TRBJ2-3	CASSESWNGDTQYF	TGTGCCAGCAGTGAAAGCTGGAACGGAGATACGCAGTATTTT
15	TRBV10-3	NA	TRBD1	TRBJ1-1	CAISADRGRGTEAFF	TGTGCCATCAGTGCTGACAGGGGGAGGGGGACTGAAGCTTTCTTT
15	TRBV7-2	NA	NA	TRBJ2-7	CASSLEPSLSNEQYF	TGTGCCAGCAGCTTAGAGCCTAGCCTGTCCAACGAGCAGTACTTC
13	TRBV5-1	NA	TRBD1	TRBJ2-7	CASSLPDRGEQYF	TGCGCCAGCAGCTTGCCGGACAGGGGCGAGCAGTACTTC
16	TRBV27	NA	TRBD1	TRBJ2-7	CASSPPMGTGGNEQYF	TGTGCCAGCAGTCCCCCCATGGGGACAGGGGGCAATGAGCAGTACTTC
15	TRBV4-1	NA	TRBD2	TRBJ2-1	CASILTGGFYNEQFF	TGCGCCAGCATCTTAACGGGGGGGTTCTACAATGAGCAGTTCTTC
13	TRBV6-2/TRBV6-3	NA	NA	TRBJ2-7	CASSASASSEQYF	TGTGCCAGCAGTGCCTCCGCCAGCAGCGAGCAGTACTTC
14	TRBV28	once	NA	TRBJ2-7	CASMGRASSYEQYF	TGTGCCAGCATGGGCAGGGCTTCCTCCTACGAGCAGTACTTC
14	TRBV10-3	few	NA	TRBJ1-4	CAISESKGDEKLFF	TGTGCCATCAGTGAGTCGAAAGGCGATGAAAAACTGTTTTTT
17	TRBV20-1	NA	NA	TRBJ2-1	CSARAPTACSSYNGQFF	TGCAGTGCTAGAGCCCCGACAGCTTGCAGCTCCTACAATGGGCAGTTCTTC
17	TRBV6-2/TRBV6-3	NA	NA	TRBJ2-7	CASSYSVPRGTSYEQYF	TGTGCCAGCAGTTACTCGGTACCGCGAGGGACCTCCTACGAGCAGTACTTC
15	TRBV28	NA	TRBD1	TRBJ2-1	CASSYRDSPYNEQFF	TGTGCCAGCAGTTACCGGGACAGTCCGTACAATGAGCAGTTCTTC
14	TRBV7-2	few	TRBD1	TRBJ1-6	CASSKTGSHSPLHF	TGTGCCAGCAGCAAGACAGGGAGTCATTCACCCCTCCACTTT
15	TRBV10-3	NA	TRBD1	TRBJ2-5	CAISGGQGRQETQYF	TGTGCCATCAGTGGGGGACAGGGACGGCAAGAGACCCAGTACTTC
16	TRBV18	NA	TRBD1	TRBJ1-6	CASSPNTGGANSPLHF	TGTGCCAGCTCACCTAATACAGGGGGAGCTAATTCACCCCTCCACTTT
16	TRBV6-2/TRBV6-3	NA	NA	TRBJ2-2	CASSYGHSTNTGELFF	TGTGCCAGCAGTTACGGACATTCGACGAACACCGGGGAGCTGTTTTTT
14	TRBV12-3/TRBV12-4	NA	TRBD1	TRBJ2-3	CASRGQDLTDTQYF	TGTGCCAGCAGGGGACAGGACCTCACAGATACGCAGTATTTT
15	TRBV7-3	NA	TRBD1	TRBJ2-3	CASSHRGHGTDTQYF	TGTGCCAGCAGCCACAGGGGGCACGGCACAGATACGCAGTATTTT
18	TRBV9	NA	TRBD2	TRBJ2-1	CASSTGGLAGGPRSEQFF	TGTGCCAGCAGCACCGGGGGACTAGCGGGGGGGCCGAGAAGTGAGCAGTTCTTC
15	TRBV9	NA	NA	TRBJ1-1	CASSVGGGVNTEAFF	TGTGCCAGCAGCGTAGGAGGGGGGGTAAACACTGAAGCTTTCTTT